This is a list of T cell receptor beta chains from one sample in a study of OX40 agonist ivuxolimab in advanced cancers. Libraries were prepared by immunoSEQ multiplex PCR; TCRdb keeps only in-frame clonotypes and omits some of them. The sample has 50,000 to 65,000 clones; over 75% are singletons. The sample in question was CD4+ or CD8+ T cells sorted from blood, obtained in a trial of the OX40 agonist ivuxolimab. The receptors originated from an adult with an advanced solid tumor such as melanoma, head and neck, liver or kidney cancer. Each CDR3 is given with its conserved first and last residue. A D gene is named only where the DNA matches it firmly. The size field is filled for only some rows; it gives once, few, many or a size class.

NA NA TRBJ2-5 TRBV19 CASSGLTEGTETQYF TGTGCCAGTAGTGGCTTGACAGAGGGCACGGAGACCCAGTACTTC
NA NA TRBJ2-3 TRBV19 CASSPRENTDTQYF TGTGCCAGTAGTCCGCGAGAGAACACAGATACGCAGTATTTT
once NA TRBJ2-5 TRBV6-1 CASRRGEETQYF TGTGCCAGCCGGAGGGGCGAAGAGACCCAGTACTTC
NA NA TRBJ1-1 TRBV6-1 CASSKGAGLRITEAFF TGTGCCAGCAGTAAAGGGGCAGGGCTGAGAATCACTGAAGCTTTCTTT
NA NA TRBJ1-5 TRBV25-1 CASSSPQAGQPQHF TGTGCCAGCAGTTCCCCGCAGGCCGGCCAGCCCCAGCATTTT
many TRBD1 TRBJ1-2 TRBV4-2 CASSQDRGDYGYTF TGTGCCAGCAGCCAAGACAGGGGGGACTATGGCTACACCTTC
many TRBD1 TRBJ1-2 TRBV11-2 CASSTTDRDYGYTF TGTGCCAGCAGTACTACCGACAGGGACTATGGCTACACCTTC
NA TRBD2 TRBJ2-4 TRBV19 CASSIWFSGGPKNIQYF TGTGCCAGTAGTATTTGGTTTAGCGGGGGGCCCAAAAACATTCAGTACTTC
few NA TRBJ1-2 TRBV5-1 CASSRGGGLYGYTF TGCGCCAGCAGCCGGGGCGGCGGCCTCTATGGCTACACCTTC
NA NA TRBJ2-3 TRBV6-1 CASSSGAALDTQYF TGTGCCAGCAGTTCCGGGGCCGCCTTGGATACGCAGTATTTT
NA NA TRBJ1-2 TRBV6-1 CASSEGGRDGYTF TGTGCCAGCAGTGAGGGAGGGAGGGATGGCTACACCTTC
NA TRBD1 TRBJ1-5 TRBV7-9 CASSFGDRGRGGNQPQHF TGTGCCAGCAGCTTTGGGGACAGGGGGCGCGGTGGCAATCAGCCCCAGCATTTT
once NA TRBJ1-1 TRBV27 CASRRQAGTEAFF TGTGCCAGCAGGAGACAGGCCGGCACTGAAGCTTTCTTT
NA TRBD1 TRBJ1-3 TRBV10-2 CASSRGRDGNTIYF TGCGCCAGTTCCAGGGGGCGCGATGGAAACACCATATATTTT
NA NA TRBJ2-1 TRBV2 CASSEDHNGSEQFF TGTGCCAGCAGTGAAGACCACAACGGCAGTGAGCAGTTCTTC
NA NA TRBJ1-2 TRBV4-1 CASSQEGGVGIYDYTF TGCGCCAGCAGCCAAGAAGGTGGGGTCGGGATCTATGACTACACCTTC
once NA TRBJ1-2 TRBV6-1 CASSENRVTNYGYTF TGTGCCAGCAGTGAAAACAGGGTTACTAACTATGGCTACACCTTC
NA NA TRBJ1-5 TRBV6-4 CASSDSVRVTPYSNQPQHF TGTGCCAGCAGTGACTCGGTTAGGGTGACACCGTATAGCAATCAGCCCCAGCATTTT
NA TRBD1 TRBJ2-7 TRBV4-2 CASSQPIGQGFYEQYF TGTGCCAGCAGCCAACCTATCGGACAGGGGTTCTACGAGCAGTACTTC
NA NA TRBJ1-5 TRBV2 CASSGGLGNQPQHF TGTGCCAGCAGTGGGGGGTTGGGCAATCAGCCCCAGCATTTT
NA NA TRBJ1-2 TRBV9 CASSPGFRQAIRFRGYTF TGTGCCAGCAGCCCTGGATTCCGACAGGCCATTAGATTTCGGGGCTACACCTTC
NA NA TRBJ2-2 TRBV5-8 CASSLDGGELFF TGTGCCAGCAGCTTGGACGGCGGGGAGCTGTTTTTT
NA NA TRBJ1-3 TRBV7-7 CASSSGASSGNTIYF TGTGCTAGCAGCTCGGGCGCTTCTTCTGGAAACACCATATATTTT
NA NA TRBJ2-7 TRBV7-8 CASSSSVLVYEQYF TGTGCCAGCAGCTCTAGCGTCCTAGTCTACGAGCAGTACTTC
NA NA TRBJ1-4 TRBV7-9 CASSLRTATNEKLFF TGTGCCAGCAGCTTACGTACGGCAACTAATGAAAAACTGTTTTTT
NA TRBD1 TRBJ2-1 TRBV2 CASRPGTGEGNEQFF TGTGCCAGCAGACCCGGGACAGGGGAGGGTAATGAGCAGTTCTTC
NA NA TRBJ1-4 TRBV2 CASSSGQSFNEKLFF TGTGCCAGCTCGAGTGGACAGTCTTTTAATGAAAAACTGTTTTTT
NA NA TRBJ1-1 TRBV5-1 CASSLMVNTEAFF TGCGCCAGCAGCTTGATGGTCAACACTGAAGCTTTCTTT
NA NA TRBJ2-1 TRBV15 CAASSPWGRNEQFF TGTGCCGCCAGCAGCCCTTGGGGGCGCAATGAGCAGTTCTTC
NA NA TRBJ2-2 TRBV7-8 CASSKGGNTGELFF TGTGCCAGCAGCAAGGGGGGGAACACCGGGGAGCTGTTTTTT
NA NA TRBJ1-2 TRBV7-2 CASSRTDIYGYTF TGTGCCAGCAGTCGGACGGATATCTATGGCTACACCTTC
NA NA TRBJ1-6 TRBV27 CASHTALGNSPLHF TGTGCCAGCCACACGGCACTCGGTAATTCACCCCTCCACTTT
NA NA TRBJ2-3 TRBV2 CASNAGSSIDTQYF TGTGCCAGCAACGCCGGGTCTTCGATAGATACGCAGTATTTT
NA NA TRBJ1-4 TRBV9 CASSVATGTTNEKLFF TGTGCCAGCAGCGTAGCTACGGGGACAACTAATGAAAAACTGTTTTTT
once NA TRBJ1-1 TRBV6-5 CASCRGGAAKAFF TGTGCCAGCTGCCGGGGGGGGGCGGCTAAAGCTTTCTTT
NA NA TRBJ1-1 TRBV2 CASSEQLNTEAFF TGTGCCAGCAGTGAACAGCTGAACACTGAAGCTTTCTTT
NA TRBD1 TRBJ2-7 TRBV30 CAWSKMTGGNEQYF TGTGCCTGGAGTAAAATGACAGGGGGTAACGAGCAGTACTTC
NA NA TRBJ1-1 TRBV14 CASSQTGSSAAFF TGTGCCAGCAGCCAAACAGGTTCTTCGGCAGCTTTCTTT
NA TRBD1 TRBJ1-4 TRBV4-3 CASSQDGQGEKLFF TGCGCCAGCAGCCAAGATGGACAGGGGGAAAAACTGTTTTTT
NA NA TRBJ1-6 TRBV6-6 CASSSTKGGVSPLHF TGTGCCAGCAGTTCCACCAAGGGGGGGGTTTCACCCCTCCACTTT
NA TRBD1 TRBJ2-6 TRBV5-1 CASSPWGFGQGMGSGANVLTF TGCGCCAGCAGCCCTTGGGGGTTTGGACAGGGTATGGGTTCTGGGGCCAACGTCCTGACTTTC
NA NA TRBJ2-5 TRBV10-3 CAIRSGASRNQETQYF TGTGCCATCAGGTCCGGGGCGAGTCGGAACCAAGAGACCCAGTACTTC
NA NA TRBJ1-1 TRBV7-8 CASSFTRNRGDPSTEAFF TGTGCCAGCAGTTTTACTCGGAATCGCGGGGACCCGAGCACTGAAGCTTTCTTT
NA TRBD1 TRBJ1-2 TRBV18 CASSAPGQGYGYTF TGTGCCAGCTCAGCACCGGGACAGGGCTATGGCTACACCTTC
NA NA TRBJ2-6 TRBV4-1 CASSQVRISGANVLTF TGCGCCAGCAGCCAAGTCCGGATCTCTGGGGCCAACGTCCTGACTTTC
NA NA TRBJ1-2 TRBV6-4 CASSPTGSNYGYTF TGTGCCAGCAGCCCAACAGGGAGCAACTATGGCTACACCTTC
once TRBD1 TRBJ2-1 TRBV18 CASSPLGTGNEQFF TGTGCCAGCTCACCACTGGGGACAGGGAACGAGCAGTTCTTC
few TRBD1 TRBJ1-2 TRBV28 CASSSQGRGYGYTF TGTGCCAGCAGCTCACAGGGGCGTGGATATGGCTACACCTTC
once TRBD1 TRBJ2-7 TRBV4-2 CASSLAGTGVYEQYF TGTGCCAGCAGCTTGGCCGGGACAGGGGTCTACGAGCAGTACTTC
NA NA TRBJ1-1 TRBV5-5 CASSLGRGTEAFF TGTGCCAGCAGCTTGGGTCGGGGCACTGAAGCTTTCTTT
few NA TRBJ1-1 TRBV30 CAWSVLGDTEAFF TGTGCCTGGAGTGTACTAGGGGACACTGAAGCTTTCTTT
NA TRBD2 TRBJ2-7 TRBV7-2 CASNPGGKGQQYF TGTGCCAGCAACCCCGGGGGGAAGGGTCAGCAGTACTTC